This is a list of T cell receptor beta chains from one sample in a study of T cells in Graves' hyperthyroidism and ophthalmopathy. A single record per CDR3 protein comes from TCRdb applying MiXCR to the multiplex PCR reads. Of about 380,000 distinct CDR3 sequences in the sample, approximately 13% were seen once. The specimen was blood. All receptors come from a man aged 25 to 40 with Graves' hyperthyroidism that later progressed to Graves' ophthalmopathy. The CDR3 runs from the conserved cysteine through the conserved F or W. D genes are given only for firm matches. Clone size, where shown, is once, few, many, or a class for clones that have expanded.

TRBD1 | TRBJ1-3 | TRBV5-1 | NA | TGCGCCAGCAGCTGGGACAGCTATGGAAACACCATATATTTT | CASSWDSYGNTIYF
NA | TRBJ2-1 | TRBV27 | NA | TGTGCCAGCAGTCCGGGACATACTAACACGAACGCAGAGAACAATGAGCAGTTCTTC | CASSPGHTNTNAENNEQFF
NA | TRBJ2-5 | TRBV6-1 | many | TGTGCCGACCGTCGGGGCCAAGAGACCCAGTACTTC | CADRRGQETQYF
TRBD2 | TRBJ2-1 | TRBV20-1 | NA | TGCAGTGCTCTGGGAGGGGTCAATGAGCAGTTCTTC | CSALGGVNEQFF
NA | TRBJ1-1 | TRBV5-1 | many | TGCGCCAGCAGCTTGGGGGAAGGTGTAACTGAAGCTTTCTTT | CASSLGEGVTEAFF
NA | TRBJ2-7 | TRBV29-1 | few | TGCAGCGTTTCCAGGGGACACGAGCAGTACTTC | CSVSRGHEQYF
NA | TRBJ1-1 | TRBV12-3/TRBV12-4 | many | TGTGCCAGCAGTTTATTCAACGTGAACACTGAAGCTTTCTTT | CASSLFNVNTEAFF
NA | TRBJ1-6 | TRBV27 | NA | TGTGCCAGCAGTTTTCGGTCGGCAGGAAAGGTTTATTCACCCCTCCACTTT | CASSFRSAGKVYSPLHF
NA | TRBJ2-5 | TRBV20-1 | many | TGCAGTGCCAGCAAGGGCCAAGAGACCCAGTACTTC | CSASKGQETQYF
NA | TRBJ2-7 | TRBV5-1 | many | TGCGCCAGCAGCCAGACTGCTAGCTCCTACGAGCAGTACTTC | CASSQTASSYEQYF
NA | TRBJ1-3 | TRBV29-1 | NA | TGCAGCGTTTGGACTGCCGGCCTCTCTGGAAACACCATATATTTT | CSVWTAGLSGNTIYF
NA | TRBJ1-1 | TRBV5-1 | few | TGCGCCAGCAGCCCTGGTCGGGGGGTTGGTGGGACTGAAGCTTTCTTT | CASSPGRGVGGTEAFF
NA | TRBJ1-2 | TRBV7-3 | many | TGTGCCAGCAGGTCACCGACCGATTCAGCTAACTATGGCTACACCTTC | CASRSPTDSANYGYTF
NA | TRBJ1-2 | TRBV28 | many | TGTGCCAGCAGTTTGCAGCGAAACTATGGCTACACCTTC | CASSLQRNYGYTF
TRBD1 | TRBJ1-2 | TRBV19 | NA | TGTGCCAGTAGTACCACAGGGGACTATGGCTACACCTTC | CASSTTGDYGYTF
TRBD1 | TRBJ2-3 | TRBV10-3 | NA | TGTGCCATCAGCGACAGGGGGCAAGAAGATACGCAGTATTTT | CAISDRGQEDTQYF
TRBD1 | TRBJ1-1 | TRBV2 | many | TGTGCCAGCAGAGCAGGGGGCATGAACACTGAAGCTTTCTTT | CASRAGGMNTEAFF
TRBD1 | TRBJ1-1 | TRBV11-2 | many | TGTGCCAGCAGACTACAGGGGATGAACACTGAAGCTTTCTTT | CASRLQGMNTEAFF
NA | TRBJ1-2 | TRBV3-1 | many | TGTGCCAGCAGCCAGGTACAGGGCCATGGCTACACCTTC | CASSQVQGHGYTF
TRBD2 | TRBJ2-1 | TRBV4-2 | few | TGTGCCAGCAGCCGTAGTGGCGGGGGGTTCTCCTACAATGAGCAGTTCTTC | CASSRSGGGFSYNEQFF
NA | TRBJ1-4 | TRBV2 | many | TGTGCCAGCAAATTCTGGGGGCCCAATGAAAAACTGTTTTTT | CASKFWGPNEKLFF
TRBD2 | TRBJ2-1 | TRBV20-1 | many | TGCAGTGCTATTTCCACTAAACTAGCGGGGGGGCCGAACAATGAGCAGTTCTTC | CSAISTKLAGGPNNEQFF
TRBD2 | TRBJ2-2 | TRBV3-1 | many | TGTGCCAGCAGCCAAGATCTCCTAGCGGGGGACGACACCGGGGAGCTGTTTTTT | CASSQDLLAGDDTGELFF
TRBD2 | TRBJ2-3 | TRBV20-1 | few | TGCAGTGCTAAAGGACTAGCGGGGGGAAATACGCAGTATTTT | CSAKGLAGGNTQYF
NA | TRBJ1-3 | TRBV18 | few | TGTGCCAGCTCACGACCACCCGGACGGAGTGGAAACACCATATATTTT | CASSRPPGRSGNTIYF
NA | TRBJ1-5 | TRBV6-1 | many | TGTGCCAGCAGTGCAGCGGGGGGATTTAATCAGCCCCAGCATTTT | CASSAAGGFNQPQHF
NA | TRBJ2-5 | TRBV29-1 | many | TGCAGCGTTGAAGATGGCAGCCACGGGGAGACCCAGTACTTC | CSVEDGSHGETQYF
TRBD1 | TRBJ1-5 | TRBV4-1 | NA | TGCGCCAGCAGCCAAGCGGGGACAGGGGTAGTTTCTCAGCCCCAGCATTTT | CASSQAGTGVVSQPQHF
NA | TRBJ1-2 | TRBV29-1 | many | TGCAGCGTTGAAGATCGGGGGATAGGGCGTGGCTACACCTTC | CSVEDRGIGRGYTF
NA | TRBJ1-6 | TRBV6-1 | few | TGTGCCAGCAGTACCCCTAGGGGGTTGGTCGGGAATTCACCCCTCCACTTT | CASSTPRGLVGNSPLHF
NA | TRBJ2-7 | TRBV30 | many | TGTGCCTGGAGTGTAGGAGGGATCGAGCAGTACTTC | CAWSVGGIEQYF
TRBD1 | TRBJ2-6 | TRBV27 | few | TGTGCCAGCAGTCCACGGGACAGGGGATTCGCTGGGGCCAACGTCCTGACTTTC | CASSPRDRGFAGANVLTF
NA | TRBJ2-7 | TRBV12-3/TRBV12-4 | NA | TGTGCCAGCAGTTCCCGTGGAAGGGGCGCCGAGCAGTACTTC | CASSSRGRGAEQYF
NA | TRBJ1-2 | TRBV11-3 | many | TGTGCCAGCAGCCACTCGACGGGGGCAGGTGGCTACACCTTC | CASSHSTGAGGYTF
NA | TRBJ1-1 | TRBV18 | few | TGTGCCAGCTCACCAAAAGGGTGGGAGGGAACTGAAGCTTTCTTT | CASSPKGWEGTEAFF
NA | TRBJ1-5 | TRBV28 | few | TGTGCCAGCAGTTGGCCCAGGGGAGGCAATCAGCCCCAGCATTTT | CASSWPRGGNQPQHF
NA | TRBJ1-5 | TRBV6-2/TRBV6-3 | many | TGTGCCAGCAGAGGACTGATTAGCAATCAGCCCCAGCATTTT | CASRGLISNQPQHF
NA | TRBJ2-6 | TRBV18 | few | TGTGCCAGCTCACCCTTCGAGGGGGGCCGCTCTGGGGCCAACGTCCTGACTTTC | CASSPFEGGRSGANVLTF
NA | TRBJ1-4 | TRBV11-2 | many | TGTGCCAGCAGTTCTATACAGGCAACTAATGAAAAACTGTTTTTT | CASSSIQATNEKLFF
NA | TRBJ1-1 | TRBV2 | many | TGTGCCAGCAGTTCCACCGGGGGCTCGGGTGAAGCTTTCTTT | CASSSTGGSGEAFF
NA | TRBJ1-1 | TRBV24-1 | many | TGTGCCACCAGTAGTCTGGGGTACACTGAAGCTTTCTTT | CATSSLGYTEAFF
NA | TRBJ2-1 | TRBV12-5 | few | TGTGCTAGTGGTTTGGCAGGGATTGGGATCAATGAGCAGTTCTTC | CASGLAGIGINEQFF
TRBD2 | TRBJ2-1 | TRBV20-1 | few | TGCAGTGCAACCGGGACTAGCGGGGAATATGAGCAGTTCTTC | CSATGTSGEYEQFF
NA | TRBJ2-3 | TRBV10-3 | few | TGTGCCTCCTACGGGGCCCCCCGCCCCACAGATACGCAGTATTTT | CASYGAPRPTDTQYF
TRBD1 | TRBJ2-2 | TRBV7-3 | many | TGTGCCAGCAGCCAACAGGGGGGCCTGAACACCGGGGAGCTGTTTTTT | CASSQQGGLNTGELFF
TRBD1 | TRBJ2-1 | TRBV7-2 | NA | TGTGCCAGCAGCTTACGGACAGGAACTTACAATGAGCAGTTCTTC | CASSLRTGTYNEQFF
TRBD1 | TRBJ1-1 | TRBV7-9 | many | TGTGCCAGCGGGGGGGACAGTCCTTTTAACACTGAAGCTTTCTTT | CASGGDSPFNTEAFF
TRBD1 | TRBJ2-5 | TRBV5-5 | many | TGTGCCAGCAGCTCAAGGACAGGGAGTGGGGAGACCCAGTACTTC | CASSSRTGSGETQYF
NA | TRBJ1-1 | TRBV9 | NA | TGTGCCAGCAGCGTAAATCCCCTTAAGGCTTTCTTT | CASSVNPLKAFF
NA | TRBJ1-3 | TRBV12-3/TRBV12-4 | NA | TGTGCCAGCAGCCCCTCAGTACGGACGGCTGGAAACACCATATATTTT | CASSPSVRTAGNTIYF
NA | TRBJ1-4 | TRBV4-2 | NA | TGTGCCAGCAGCCAAGAAACCGCCAGGGTGTTTAGTGAAAAACTGTTTTTT | CASSQETARVFSEKLFF
TRBD1 | TRBJ2-1 | TRBV5-1 | NA | TGCGCCAGCAGCTTTGCCGGACAGGGAGGTATGGGTGAGCAGTTCTTC | CASSFAGQGGMGEQFF
NA | TRBJ1-2 | TRBV27 | NA | TGTGCCAGCAGGCTGACAGCTAACTATGGCTACACCTTC | CASRLTANYGYTF
NA | TRBJ2-2 | TRBV12-3/TRBV12-4 | many | TGTGCCAGCAGTTCCCGGGACCGAGACACCGGGGAGCTGTTTTTT | CASSSRDRDTGELFF